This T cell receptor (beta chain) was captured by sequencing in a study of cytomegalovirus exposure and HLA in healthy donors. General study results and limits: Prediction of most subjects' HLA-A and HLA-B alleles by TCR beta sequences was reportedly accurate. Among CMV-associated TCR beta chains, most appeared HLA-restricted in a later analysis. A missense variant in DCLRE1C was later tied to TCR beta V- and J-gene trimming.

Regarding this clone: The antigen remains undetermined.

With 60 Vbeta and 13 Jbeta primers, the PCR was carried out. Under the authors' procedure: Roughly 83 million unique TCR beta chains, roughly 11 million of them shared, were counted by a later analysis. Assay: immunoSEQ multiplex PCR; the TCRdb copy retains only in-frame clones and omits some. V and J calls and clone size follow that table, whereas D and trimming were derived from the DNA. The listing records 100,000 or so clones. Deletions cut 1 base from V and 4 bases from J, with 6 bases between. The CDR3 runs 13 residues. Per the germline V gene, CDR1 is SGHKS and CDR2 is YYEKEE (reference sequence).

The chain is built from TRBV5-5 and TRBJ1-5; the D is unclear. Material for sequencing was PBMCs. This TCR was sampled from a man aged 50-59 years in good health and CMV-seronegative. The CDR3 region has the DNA TGTGCCAGCAGCTTGATAATTAATCAGCCCCAGCATTTT. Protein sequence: CASSLIINQPQHF. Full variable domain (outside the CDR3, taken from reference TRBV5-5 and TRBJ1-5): DAGVTQSPTHLIKTRGQQVTLRCSPISGHKSVSWYQQVLGQGPQFIFQYYEKEERGRGNFPDRFSARQFPNYSSELNVNALLLGDSALYLCASSLIINQPQHFGDGTRLSIL.